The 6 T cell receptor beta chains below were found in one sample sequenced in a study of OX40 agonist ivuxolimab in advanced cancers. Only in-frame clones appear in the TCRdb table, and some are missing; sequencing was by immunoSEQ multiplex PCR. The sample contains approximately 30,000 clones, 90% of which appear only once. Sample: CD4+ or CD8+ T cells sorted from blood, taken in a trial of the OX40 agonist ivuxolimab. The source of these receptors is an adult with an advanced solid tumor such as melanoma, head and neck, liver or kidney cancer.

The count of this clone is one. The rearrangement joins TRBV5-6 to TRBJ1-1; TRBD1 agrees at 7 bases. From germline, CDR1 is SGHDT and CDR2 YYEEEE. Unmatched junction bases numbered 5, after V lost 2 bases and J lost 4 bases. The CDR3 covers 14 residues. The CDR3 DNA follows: TGTGCCAGCAGCTTCAATCCAGGGGGCACTGAAGCTTTCTTT. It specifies CASSFNPGGTEAFF.

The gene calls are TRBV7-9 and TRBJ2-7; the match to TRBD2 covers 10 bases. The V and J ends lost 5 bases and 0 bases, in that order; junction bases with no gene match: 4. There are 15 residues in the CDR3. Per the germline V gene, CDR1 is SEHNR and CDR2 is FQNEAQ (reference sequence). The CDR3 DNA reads TGTGCCAGCAGCCCTCCTAGCGGGAGCTCCTACGAGCAGTACTTC. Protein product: CASSPPSGSSYEQYF.

DNA of the CDR3: TGTGCCAGCAGCCAATCGGGTCGCGGCTTGTACGAGCAGTACTTC. Translated: CASSQSGRGLYEQYF. This chain uses TRBV14 with TRBJ2-7, with D unclear. V lost 2 bases and J 4 bases, leaving 15 bases between the germline ends. This CDR3 contains 15 residues. Germline CDR1 SGHDN, CDR2 FVKESK.

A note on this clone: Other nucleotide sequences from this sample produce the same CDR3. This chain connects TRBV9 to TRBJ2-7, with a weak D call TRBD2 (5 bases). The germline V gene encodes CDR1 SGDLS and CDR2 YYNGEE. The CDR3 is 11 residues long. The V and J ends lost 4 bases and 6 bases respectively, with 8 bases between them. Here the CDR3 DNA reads TGTGCCAGCAGCTCCGGGGTCGAGCAGTACTTC. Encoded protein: CASSSGVEQYF.

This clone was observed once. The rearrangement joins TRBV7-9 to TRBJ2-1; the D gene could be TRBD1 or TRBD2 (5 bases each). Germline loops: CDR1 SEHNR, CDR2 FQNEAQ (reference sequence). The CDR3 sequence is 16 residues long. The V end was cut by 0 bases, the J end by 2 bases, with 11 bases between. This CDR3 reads CASSLAFGDAYNEQFF. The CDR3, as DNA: TGTGCCAGCAGCTTAGCCTTTGGGGACGCCTACAATGAGCAGTTCTTC.

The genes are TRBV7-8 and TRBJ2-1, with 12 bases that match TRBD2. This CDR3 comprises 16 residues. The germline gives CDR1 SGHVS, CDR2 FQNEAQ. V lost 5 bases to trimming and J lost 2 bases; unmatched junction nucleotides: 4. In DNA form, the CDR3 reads TGTGCCAGCAGCCACCCTAGCGGGAGGGCCTACAATGAGCAGTTCTTC. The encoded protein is CASSHPSGRAYNEQFF.